This T cell receptor beta chain originates from a study of blood T cell repertoires in COVID-19. About the research overall: Whether acute or convalescent, the COVID-19 samples came from the United States, Italy and Spain. Sources were T cells, B-cell-depleted T cells, or PBMCs; the material itself was cDNA or gDNA.

Clones were sequenced by immunoSEQ multiplex PCR, and TCRdb holds only the in-frame ones, with some missing. The sample holds over 300,000 clones; about 89% are singletons and the top ten take about 9.9%. Residents of 24 US areas, aged about 18 to 100 years, made up the participants. The recovered donors of Cohort 3 showed two negative PCRs, clearance, or symptom resolution. The receptor was derived from a woman in her forties who had recovered from COVID-19. The specimen was PBMCs or T cells enriched from blood (not recorded which).

This chain's CDR3 is CAISELLRDPYEQYF. The CDR3 DNA reads as TGTGCCATCAGTGAGTTACTCCGGGATCCCTACGAGCAGTACTTC. The chain has TRBV10-3 and TRBJ2-7, with TRBD2 as a possible D gene (5 bases). This CDR3 spans 15 amino acids. Germline V gene lookup returns CDR1 ENHRY and CDR2 SYGVKD. Trimming took 1 base from V and 2 from J, leaving 12 bases between them.